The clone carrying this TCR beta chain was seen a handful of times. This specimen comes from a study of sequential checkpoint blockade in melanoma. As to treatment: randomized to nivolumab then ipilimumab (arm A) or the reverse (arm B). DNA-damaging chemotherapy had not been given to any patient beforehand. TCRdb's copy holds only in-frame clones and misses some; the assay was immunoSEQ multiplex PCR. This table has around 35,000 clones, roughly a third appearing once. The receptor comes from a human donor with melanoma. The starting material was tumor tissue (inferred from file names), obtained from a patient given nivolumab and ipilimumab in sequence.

The CDR3 bases are TGTGCCAGCAGTTTATGGGGACAGGAGGAAGCTTTCTTT. This codes for CASSLWGQEEAFF. V is TRBV28 and J is TRBJ1-1; 8 bases are shared with TRBD1. Germline V lookup: CDR1 MDHEN, CDR2 SYDVKM. CDR3 length: 13 amino acids. J lost 8 bases, V lost 0 bases, and 2 bases had no gene match.